The present TCR beta chain was sequenced within a study of human T cells and chemical hapten exposure. Specified time point: patch test 2, 6 weeks after DPC sensitization. Treatment denoted: therapeutic diphenylcyclopropenone sensitization with weekly scalp DPC. This clonotype was seen repeatedly, ten times or more. TCRdb re-derived calls from the RACE reads in MiXCR, one entry per CDR3 protein. The sample comprises some 350,000 distinct CDR3 sequences, about 6.9% of which are singletons, and 4.5% to 6% rests with the top ten. The TCR comes from a woman under 30 with alopecia areata. Some clones in this sample may be carry-over from other donors' samples. The source was whole blood, collected in connection with sensitization to the hapten diphenylcyclopropenone (DPC).

In DNA form, the CDR3 reads TGTGCCATCAGTCCCACCGGGATTTCGAACACTGAAGCTTTCTTT. This encodes CAISPTGISNTEAFF. V gene TRBV10-3 combines with J gene TRBJ1-1, with D unclear. The CDR3 covers 15 residues. CDR1 is ENHRY, CDR2 SYGVKD, per germline. V lost 5 bases and J lost 1, with 14 bases in between.